A single sample gave rise to the 5 T cell receptor beta chains below, sequenced in a study of Graves' ophthalmopathy and Graves' hyperthyroidism. For repertoire sequencing, the TCR beta CDR3 regions were amplified from RNA transcripts. First-round RT-PCR relied on HTBI primers, and a second-round multiplex PCR came next. In TCRdb, the multiplex PCR reads were re-called with MiXCR into one record per CDR3 protein. The sample has around 1.1 million distinct CDR3 sequences; approximately 35% are singletons. Sequenced sample: peripheral blood or thyroid tissue (not recorded which). These receptors came from an adult man with Graves' hyperthyroidism.

The table lists this clonotype with a few counts. The V gene is TRBV3-1, the J gene TRBJ1-5; D unclear. The V gene lost 1 base and the J gene lost 4 bases, with 8 bases spanning the gap. Germline values: CDR1 LGHDT, CDR2 YNNKEL (reference sequence). This CDR3 region has 14 residues. CDR3 coding DNA: TGTGCCAGCAGCCAAGGTTTGGAGAATCAGCCCCAGCATTTT. This translates into CASSQGLENQPQHF.

This clonotype was observed many times. The chain combines TRBV19 with TRBJ1-1; 8 bases match TRBD1. The V segment lost 10 bases and the J segment 4 bases; nucleotides outside the gene matches: 17. CDR3 length: 16 amino acids. The germline V gene has CDR1 LNHDA and CDR2 SQIVND (reference sequence). The CDR3 loop reads CATKWAGGHAGTEAFF. The CDR3 DNA follows: TGTGCCACCAAATGGGCAGGGGGCCATGCGGGCACTGAAGCTTTCTTT.

This clonotype has just a few counts. The chain is built from TRBV7-9 and TRBJ2-7, with D perhaps TRBD2 (6 bases). V was trimmed by 2 bases and J by 5 bases, leaving 16 bases between them. CDR1 SEHNR and CDR2 FQNEAQ come from the germline V gene (reference sequence). The CDR3 has 15 amino acids. In nucleotides, the CDR3 is TGTGCCAGCAGCTTAACGACTAGAAGAAGCCACGAGCAGTACTTC. As protein: CASSLTTRRSHEQYF.

Of note for this clonotype: This may be a read error: a much more frequent sequence differs by one nucleotide. The V and J genes are TRBV7-2 and TRBJ1-4; weak D call: TRBD1 (5 bases). Germline V gives CDR1 SGHTA, CDR2 FQGNSA. This CDR3 has 15 residues. In nucleotides, the CDR3 is TGTGCCAGCGGCTTAGATGGGGGTCGTTCTGAAAAACTGTTTTTT. This gives the protein CASGLDGGRSEKLFF.

V gene TRBV6-9 combines with J gene TRBJ1-4; D is unclear. Germline CDR1 MNHGY, CDR2 SVAAGI. The CDR3 spans 14 residues. Between the trimmed V and J ends, which lost 4 bases and 4 bases, there was a span of 10 bases. The CDR3 bases are TGTGCCAGCAGTTTACCGACGAATAATGAAAAACTGTTTTTT. Translated, it gives CASSLPTNNEKLFF.